The entry below describes one T cell receptor (beta chain). Antigen: not known. The CDR3 consists of 13 residues. Trimming cost V 4 bases and J 3 bases, with 9 bases left between them. The germline CDR1 and CDR2 sequences are SGHAT and FQNNGV. One heparinised draw, averaging around 0.12 L, was taken per donor. CD4+ naive, central memory, regulatory and stem cell-like memory subsets were isolated by sorting on CD45RO/CCR7/CD25/CD127/CD95/CD27. The data derive from a study of beta chain features in type 1 diabetes. Study-wide findings and caveats: Cells carrying high TCR expression could end up over-represented when cDNA is sequenced.

The study reverse transcribed the entire isolated RNA, so it sequenced expressed TCRB transcripts. Libraries were prepared by immunoSEQ multiplex PCR; TCRdb keeps only in-frame clonotypes and omits some of them. The sample contains 120,000 to 150,000 clones, less than 10% of which appear only once. This TCR came from a woman aged 40 to 50 in good health. The rearrangement joins TRBV11-2 to TRBJ2-5; tentatively, D is TRBD1 (5 bases). What was sequenced was central memory CD4+ T cells from blood. The CDR3 spells CASSSDTKETQYF. The DNA for the CDR3 is TGTGCCAGCAGCTCGGACACCAAAGAGACCCAGTACTTC.